Presented here are 30 T cell receptor beta chains from one specimen sequenced in a study of T-cell reconstitution after alpha-beta-depleted transplantation in children. Unique molecular identifiers were incorporated during preparation of the TCRbeta library. TCRdb redid the calling of the PCR reads with MiXCR, one entry per CDR3 protein. Of approximately 1,000,000 distinct CDR3 sequences listed, about 29% are singletons. The sequencing here drew on PBMCs, mostly from graft donor cells, taken 360 days after TCRalphabeta/CD19-depleted stem cell transplant. The receptors derive from a boy under two years old who had a stem cell transplant for SCID, so the T cells may come from the graft donor.

The rearrangement links TRBV28 to TRBJ1-5, with D uncertain. CDR1 and CDR2 from the germline V gene are MDHEN and SYDVKM. The CDR3 extends over 11 amino acids. V lost 6 bases and J lost 5, with 5 bases in between. CDR3 DNA: TGTGCCAGCAGCCCGGATCAGCCCCAGCATTTT. Translated: CASSPDQPQHF.

This clonotype was observed at least ten times. The chain has TRBV6-2 or TRBV6-3 and TRBJ2-3, with 7 bases that match TRBD2. The V segment lost 6 bases and the J segment 2 bases; nucleotides outside the gene matches: 8. Germline values: CDR1 MNHEY, CDR2 SVGEGT. There are 15 residues in the CDR3. This chain's CDR3 is CASSPTLADTDTQYF. CDR3 in DNA: TGTGCCAGCAGCCCTACCCTAGCGGACACAGATACGCAGTATTTT.

This clonotype was seen more than once but under ten times. The rearrangement joins TRBV27 to TRBJ2-7, with a weak D call TRBD2 (5 bases). The CDR3 extends over 13 amino acids. Trimming left V 3 bases short and J 2 bases short, with 8 bases between. In germline, CDR1 is MNHEY, CDR2 SMNVEV (reference sequence). CDR3 region: CASSLRATYEQYF. As DNA, the CDR3 is TGTGCCAGCAGTTTGAGGGCTACCTACGAGCAGTACTTC.

The chain employs TRBV29-1 and TRBJ1-2; 7 nucleotides line up with TRBD1. Trimming cost V 3 bases and J 1 base; bases outside gene matches: 5. The length of the CDR3 is 14 residues. Germline CDR1 reads SQVTM; CDR2 reads ANQGSEA. The chain's CDR3 is CSVDRTGYNYGYTF. The CDR3 DNA reads TGCAGCGTTGACCGGACAGGTTATAACTATGGCTACACCTTC.

V gene TRBV7-8 combines with J gene TRBJ2-2; 8 nucleotides align to TRBD1. The CDR3 extends over 19 amino acids. From germline, CDR1 is SGHVS and CDR2 FQNEAQ. The V and J ends lost 0 bases and 5 bases, in that order; junction bases with no gene match: 14. This chain's CDR3 is CASSLAQQGVGIGTGELFF. CDR3 sequence (DNA): TGTGCCAGCAGCTTAGCTCAACAGGGGGTGGGGATTGGAACCGGGGAGCTGTTTTTT.

This clonotype showed up just a few times. The rearrangement joins TRBV9 to TRBJ2-1, with 12 bases lining up with TRBD2. CDR1 SGDLS and CDR2 YYNGEE come from the germline V gene. Trimming removed 0 bases from V and 8 bases from J; junction bases left unmatched: 18. The CDR3 is made up of 20 amino acids. The CDR3 nucleotides read TGTGCCAGCAGCGTAGCTCCCCCCCTAGCGGGGGGGTCCTTGGAGGATGAGCAGTTCTTC. Protein: CASSVAPPLAGGSLEDEQFF.

The chain recombines TRBV29-1 with TRBJ2-3; a possible D gene is TRBD2 (7 bases). In germline, CDR1 is SQVTM, CDR2 ANQGSEA. This CDR3 has 13 amino acids. The ends were cut back, 8 bases at V and 4 bases at J, with 16 bases in the middle. The CDR3 DNA reads TGCAGCCGCGCGGGGGCCGGAGCAGATACGCAGTATTTT. It is translated as CSRAGAGADTQYF.

The chain joins TRBV5-1 to TRBJ2-7; possible D gene TRBD1, 5 bases. Germline values: CDR1 SGHRS, CDR2 YFSETQ. The CDR3 is made up of 15 amino acids. Trimming left V 7 bases short and J 1 base short, with 18 bases between. CDR3 coding DNA: TGCGCCAGCGCTAGGGGCAGTAATCCTTCCTACGAGCAGTACTTC. Translation: CASARGSNPSYEQYF.

This clonotype was counted a few times. This rearrangement joins TRBV5-5 to TRBJ1-5; D is unresolved. CDR3 length: 14 amino acids. Germline V gene data show CDR1 as SGHKS and CDR2 as YYEKEE (reference sequence). Trimming left V 4 bases short and J 2 bases short, with 10 bases between. In DNA form, the CDR3 reads TGTGCCAGCAGCCCGAGACATGGCAATCAGCCCCAGCATTTT. Residues: CASSPRHGNQPQHF.

The chain links TRBV20-1 to TRBJ2-5; D is tentatively TRBD1 or TRBD2 (5 bases each). The V gene's germline CDR1 is DFQATT and CDR2 SNEGSKA (reference sequence). The CDR3 has 13 residues. Trimming shortened V by 0 bases and J by 5 bases, and 10 bases separated the two germline ends. The CDR3 is CSARDGWGETQYF. CDR3 nucleotides: TGCAGTGCTAGAGATGGTTGGGGGGAGACCCAGTACTTC.

This chain links TRBV6-2 or TRBV6-3 with TRBJ1-1; 8 nucleotides align to TRBD1. Germline-derived CDR1 and CDR2 are MNHEY and SVGEGT. With V trimmed by 6 bases and J by 4 bases, 7 bases remained unmatched. The CDR3 sequence is 14 residues long. CDR3 nucleotides: TGTGCCAGCAGCGCCCAGGGGGCTGTCACTGAAGCTTTCTTT. It translates to CASSAQGAVTEAFF.

The J gene is TRBJ1-6, the V gene TRBV12-3 or TRBV12-4, with TRBD1 as a possible D gene (6 bases). The CDR3 runs 12 residues. V was cut by 7 bases and J by 10 bases, with 11 bases left in between. The CDR3 nucleotides are TGTGCCAGCACCGAAGGGGGATCACCCCTCCACTTT. Protein sequence: CASTEGGSPLHF.

Concerning this clonotype itself: A read error may produce the germline difference seen at one junction end. This rearrangement joins TRBV12-3 or TRBV12-4 to TRBJ2-3; 8 bases map to TRBD1. The CDR3 is made up of 19 amino acids. The CDR3 loop reads CACSLAFFRGQASTDTQYF. The CDR3 DNA is TGTGCCTGCAGTTTAGCGTTTTTTAGGGGACAGGCCTCCACAGATACGCAGTATTTT.

This clonotype appeared a few times. The J gene is TRBJ2-7, the V gene TRBV7-9; no clear D. Germline V CDR1 and CDR2: SEHNR, FQNEAQ (reference sequence). Trimming cost V 4 bases and J 6 bases, with 10 bases left between them. This CDR3 spans 12 amino acids. CDR3: CASSSLRIEQYF. CDR3 sequence (DNA): TGTGCCAGCAGCTCCCTTCGAATCGAGCAGTACTTC.

This chain joins TRBV5-1 and TRBJ2-2, with D possibly being TRBD1 (8 bases). Germline loops: CDR1 SGHRS, CDR2 YFSETQ. CDR3 length: 14 residues. Trimming stripped 5 bases from V and 5 bases from J, with 13 bases between. Here the CDR3 reads CASRDREGTGELFF. As DNA, the CDR3 is TGCGCCAGCAGGGACAGGGAGGGAACCGGGGAGCTGTTTTTT.

This clonotype was observed a handful of times. The J gene is TRBJ1-1, the V gene TRBV7-2, with a possible D match to TRBD1 (5 bases). Trimming took off 0 bases at V and 1 base at J, with 9 bases between the two ends. The germline CDR1 and CDR2 sequences are SGHTA and FQGNSA. The CDR3 consists of 15 residues. The CDR3 sequence is CASSLAPGANTEAFF. CDR3 sequence (DNA): TGTGCCAGCAGCTTAGCGCCCGGGGCGAACACTGAAGCTTTCTTT.

In its sample, this clonotype was seen a few times. The V call is TRBV20-1, the J call TRBJ2-3; 9 nucleotides align to TRBD1. The CDR3 totals 13 residues. V trimming: 8 bases; J trimming: 3 bases; junction bases outside the gene matches: 6. Germline V gene lookup returns CDR1 DFQATT and CDR2 SNEGSKA (reference sequence). In DNA, the CDR3 is TGCAGTACCCAGACAGGGGGGACAGATACGCAGTATTTT. As protein: CSTQTGGTDTQYF.

This clonotype occurred a few times. The chain joins TRBV5-6 to TRBJ2-7; D is possibly TRBD1 (6 bases). V lost 1 base and J lost 2, with 13 bases in between. Germline V gene lookup returns CDR1 SGHDT and CDR2 YYEEEE. CDR3 length: 15 amino acids. This CDR3 is CASSLSGVIAYEQYF. In DNA form, the CDR3 reads TGTGCCAGCAGCTTGTCAGGGGTAATTGCCTACGAGCAGTACTTC. Variable domain in full (rest from reference TRBV5-6 and TRBJ2-7): DAGVTQSPTHLIKTRGQQVTLRCSPKSGHDTVSWYQQALGQGPQFIFQYYEEEERQRGNFPDRFSGHQFPNYSSELNVNALLLGDSALYLCASSLSGVIAYEQYFGPGTRLTVT.

A few counts support this clonotype. V gene TRBV5-1 combines with J gene TRBJ2-5; 7 bases are a match to TRBD1. V lost 3 bases, J lost 4 bases, and 9 bases stayed unmatched. CDR3 length: 15 amino acids. In germline, CDR1 is SGHRS, CDR2 YFSETQ. The CDR3 spells CASSWNRGKGETQYF. The DNA of the CDR3 is TGCGCCAGCAGCTGGAACAGGGGTAAGGGAGAGACCCAGTACTTC.

This clonotype was picked up a small number of times. The chain is built from TRBV29-1 and TRBJ2-3; possibly TRBD2 for D (5 bases). Trimming took off 4 bases at V and 6 bases at J, with 17 bases between the two ends. The CDR3 is 14 amino acids. The germline gives CDR1 SQVTM, CDR2 ANQGSEA. CDR3 sequence: CSVAFRGSRDTQYF. The CDR3 DNA sequence: TGCAGCGTTGCGTTTCGGGGAAGTCGGGATACGCAGTATTTT.

This clonotype appeared a few times. This chain joins TRBV3-1 and TRBJ2-1, with 8 bases that match TRBD2. J lost 14 bases, V lost 4 bases, and 19 bases had no gene match. The CDR3 runs 16 residues. Germline V lookup: CDR1 LGHDT, CDR2 YNNKEL (reference sequence). CDR3 bases: TGTGCCAGCAGCCCGACGGGGGGACTAGGAGGAGCCAGGGAGTTCTTC. This sequence encodes CASSPTGGLGGAREFF.

A few counts support this clonotype. V is TRBV27 and J is TRBJ2-2; maybe TRBD2 (6 bases). V was clipped by 2 bases and J by 0 bases, with 10 bases between them. This CDR3 is built from 16 residues. Germline V gene lookup returns CDR1 MNHEY and CDR2 SMNVEV (reference sequence). CDR3 sequence (DNA): TGTGCCAGCAGTTTAGGTCTAGCGTCGAACACCGGGGAGCTGTTTTTT. Amino acid sequence: CASSLGLASNTGELFF.

In this sample, this clonotype turned up a few times. The genes are TRBV12-3 or TRBV12-4 and TRBJ2-2; 9 bases map to TRBD1. The CDR3 has 15 amino acids. The V gene end was trimmed by 6 bases and the J gene end by 8 bases; junction bases not matched to a gene: 10. The CDR3: CASSRDRVGAGELFF. Written as DNA, the CDR3 is TGTGCCAGCAGCCGGGACAGGGTCGGAGCGGGGGAGCTGTTTTTT.

V gene TRBV20-1 combines with J gene TRBJ2-1, with 9 bases matching TRBD1. CDR1 is DFQATT and CDR2 is SNEGSKA in the germline V gene (reference sequence). The CDR3 covers 13 residues. V shed 3 bases, J shed 6 bases, and the junction held 3 bases outside the gene matches. CDR3 residues: CSASRDRANEQFF. CDR3 sequence (DNA): TGCAGTGCTAGTAGGGACAGGGCCAATGAGCAGTTCTTC.

This chain joins TRBV10-3 and TRBJ2-1; 14 bases fit TRBD2. Trimming removed 4 bases from V and 9 bases from J; junction bases left unmatched: 8. This CDR3 is 16 amino acids long. Germline V gene lookup returns CDR1 ENHRY and CDR2 SYGVKD. The CDR3 reads CAISVRLAGGHGEQFF. CDR3 bases: TGTGCCATCAGTGTTCGACTAGCGGGGGGGCATGGTGAGCAGTTCTTC.

The chain joins TRBV6-1 to TRBJ2-2; no clear D. The CDR3 is made up of 15 amino acids. V was cut by 5 bases and J by 4 bases, with 14 bases left in between. Germline V gene sequence: CDR1 MNHNS, CDR2 SASEGT. Here the CDR3 reads CASSPTRLFTGELFF. CDR3 sequence (DNA): TGTGCCAGCAGTCCTACCAGACTCTTCACCGGGGAGCTGTTTTTT.

The V gene is TRBV6-2 or TRBV6-3, the J gene TRBJ2-1; D might be TRBD2 (7 bases). The CDR3 has 15 amino acids. Germline CDR1 reads MNHEY; CDR2 reads SVGEGT. Trimming left V 9 bases short and J 0 bases short, with 15 bases between. The DNA of the CDR3 is TGTGCCAGTTCTTGGGGGGGCAGCTCCTACAATGAGCAGTTCTTC. Its protein product is CASSWGGSSYNEQFF.

The gene calls are TRBV7-2 and TRBJ1-5, with TRBD1 identical over 9 bases. This CDR3 spans 14 amino acids. CDR1 and CDR2 (germline): SGHTA, FQGNSA. Trimming cost V 2 bases and J 7 bases; bases outside gene matches: 3. The CDR3 DNA is TGTGCCAGCAGCTTATTGGGACAGGGCCAGCCCCAGCATTTT. Residues: CASSLLGQGQPQHF.

This rearrangement joins TRBV6-1 to TRBJ1-1; TRBD1 is a possible D gene (5 bases). Trimming took off 4 bases at V and 0 bases at J, with 15 bases between the two ends. This CDR3 region has 16 residues. Germline lookup yields CDR1 MNHNS and CDR2 SASEGT. The CDR3 sequence is CASSGRLGLMNTEAFF. DNA of the CDR3: TGTGCCAGCAGTGGCCGTTTGGGACTCATGAACACTGAAGCTTTCTTT.

For the CDR3, the DNA is TGTGCCAGCAGCTTGAGGTTTATGGGTCAGCCCCAGCATTTT. Amino acids: CASSLRFMGQPQHF. The genes are TRBV5-5 and TRBJ1-5, with D unclear. Germline CDR1 and CDR2: SGHKS and YYEKEE (reference sequence). Trimming pared 1 base from V and 6 bases from J, leaving 11 bases between. The CDR3 loop spans 14 amino acids.